These T cell receptor beta chains were read from a single sample in a study of control samples from healthy donors and cancer patients. TCRdb's copy holds only in-frame clones and misses some; the assay was immunoSEQ multiplex PCR. Here the sample spans roughly 70,000 clones, approximately 84% being singletons. Sequencing input: blood. These receptors all come from a man aged 45-65 years in good health. CDR3s include the opening cysteine and the closing phenylalanine or tryptophan. D genes are given only for firm matches. Expanded clones are given a class, and other clones once, few, many or no size at all.

j_call,clone_size,v_call,d_call,cdr3_aa,cdr3_nt
TRBJ1-6,.,TRBV30,.,CAWSPRSNSPLHF,TGTGCCTGGAGTCCCCGGAGTAATTCACCCCTCCACTTT
TRBJ2-1,.,TRBV9,.,CASNMQDSYNEQFF,TGTGCCAGCAATATGCAGGACTCCTACAATGAGCAGTTCTTC
TRBJ2-7,.,TRBV2,TRBD2,CASMRTSGSYEQYF,TGTGCCAGCATGAGGACTAGCGGGAGCTACGAGCAGTACTTC
TRBJ1-1,.,TRBV6-1,TRBD1,CASSFTMTGRTEAFF,TGTGCCAGCAGTTTTACAATGACAGGGCGGACTGAAGCTTTCTTT
TRBJ2-1,.,TRBV12-3/TRBV12-4,.,CASTYFSDNEQFF,TGTGCCAGCACCTACTTCTCGGACAATGAGCAGTTCTTC
TRBJ1-5,.,TRBV3-1/TRBV3-2,.,CASSQGSNQPQHF,TGTGCCAGCAGTCAAGGGTCCAATCAGCCCCAGCATTTT
TRBJ1-2,.,TRBV11-3,.,CASSEGQGAYGYTF,TGTGCCAGCAGCGAGGGCCAGGGAGCCTATGGCTACACCTTC
TRBJ2-3,.,TRBV6-6,TRBD1,CASSYPTGSSNTQYF,TGTGCCAGCAGTTACCCGACAGGGAGTTCAAATACGCAGTATTTT
TRBJ1-5,once,TRBV6-5,.,CASSRGQWDQPQHF,TGTGCCAGCAGCCGAGGACAGTGGGATCAGCCCCAGCATTTT
TRBJ2-7,.,TRBV27,.,CASSLTQTYEQYF,TGTGCCAGCAGTTTAACACAAACCTACGAGCAGTACTTC
TRBJ2-1,once,TRBV7-2,.,CASSPSPGFDEQFF,TGTGCCAGCAGTCCCTCGCCAGGGTTCGATGAGCAGTTCTTC
TRBJ1-4,.,TRBV19,.,CASSMSDTTNEKLFF,TGTGCCAGTAGTATGTCGGACACAACTAATGAAAAACTGTTTTTT
TRBJ1-4,.,TRBV5-1,TRBD1,CASSVSGTGKEKLFF,TGCGCCAGCAGCGTATCCGGGACAGGGAAAGAAAAACTGTTTTTT
TRBJ2-1,.,TRBV29-1,.,CSVDRAGVYNEQFF,TGCAGCGTTGACCGCGCAGGGGTGTACAATGAGCAGTTCTTC
TRBJ1-2,.,TRBV9,.,CASSPDTF,TGTGCCAGCAGCCCTGACACCTTC
TRBJ2-5,.,TRBV27,.,CASSSLGGEETQYF,TGTGCCAGCAGTTCCCTCGGCGGAGAAGAGACCCAGTACTTC
TRBJ1-6,.,TRBV7-2,.,CASSSTGGSPLHF,TGTGCCAGCAGTTCGACGGGAGGTTCACCCCTCCACTTT
TRBJ1-4,.,TRBV6-5,.,CASSPGLGGAEKLFF,TGTGCCAGCAGCCCCGGTTTGGGCGGGGCTGAAAAACTGTTTTTT
TRBJ2-7,.,TRBV27,.,CASSLKGPSTYEQYF,TGTGCCAGCAGTTTAAAGGGGCCCTCCACCTACGAGCAGTACTTC
TRBJ1-2,.,TRBV6-5,.,CASQTGLYGYTF,TGTGCCAGCCAAACAGGGCTCTATGGCTACACCTTC
TRBJ1-1,.,TRBV5-1,TRBD1,CASSLAGGGRTEAFF,TGCGCCAGCAGCTTGGCAGGGGGGGGCAGGACTGAAGCTTTCTTT
TRBJ1-1,.,TRBV10-3,.,CAISAGLGLTEAFF,TGTGCCATCAGTGCTGGCCTAGGGCTTACTGAAGCTTTCTTT
TRBJ1-2,.,TRBV7-2,.,CASSLGREMHGYTF,TGTGCCAGCAGCCTTGGGAGGGAGATGCATGGCTACACCTTC
TRBJ2-7,few,TRBV7-2,.,CASSPPTRDEQYF,TGTGCCAGCAGCCCTCCCACACGGGACGAGCAGTACTTC
TRBJ1-1,.,TRBV5-1,.,CASSLGSGETFF,TGCGCCAGCAGCTTGGGGTCCGGGGAGACTTTCTTT
TRBJ2-7,.,TRBV5-1,TRBD1,CASSLITGGAFGDYEQYF,TGCGCCAGCAGCTTGATTACAGGGGGCGCGTTTGGGGACTACGAGCAGTACTTC
TRBJ2-3,.,TRBV19,TRBD1,CASSKAGTGVSTDTQYF,TGTGCCAGTAGTAAGGCCGGGACAGGGGTGAGCACAGATACGCAGTATTTT
TRBJ2-3,.,TRBV5-6,.,CASSLGRGTDTQYF,TGTGCCAGCAGCTTGGGCAGGGGCACAGATACGCAGTATTTT
TRBJ1-5,.,TRBV6-5,.,CASNPTGSNQPQHF,TGTGCCAGCAACCCCACGGGGAGCAATCAGCCCCAGCATTTT
TRBJ2-7,.,TRBV28,TRBD2,CASSPAMGVAGNYEQYF,TGTGCCAGCAGTCCCGCCATGGGGGTAGCGGGAAACTACGAGCAGTACTTC
TRBJ2-7,.,TRBV3-1/TRBV3-2,.,CASSPVCSGFFYEQYF,TGTGCCAGCAGCCCCGTGTGCAGCGGGTTCTTCTACGAGCAGTACTTC
TRBJ1-1,.,TRBV6-5,.,CASIRGSGAFF,TGTGCCAGCATAAGGGGCAGCGGGGCTTTCTTT
TRBJ2-1,.,TRBV2,TRBD2,CASTPLAGEGNEQFF,TGTGCCAGCACTCCCCTAGCGGGAGAAGGCAATGAGCAGTTCTTC
TRBJ2-7,.,TRBV14,TRBD1,CASSPTGKVFGEQYF,TGTGCCAGCAGCCCGACAGGGAAAGTTTTCGGCGAGCAGTACTTC
TRBJ2-5,.,TRBV5-1,.,CASSLGGGQQETQYF,TGCGCCAGCAGCTTGGGGGGCGGACAGCAAGAGACCCAGTACTTC
TRBJ2-7,.,TRBV29-1,TRBD1,CSVYRGPGHTPDF,TGCAGCGTTTACAGGGGGCCGGGTCACACCCCCGACTTC
TRBJ2-2,.,TRBV7-7,TRBD2,CASSPLGLAGVPGELFF,TGTGCTAGCAGCCCCCTCGGACTAGCGGGAGTTCCCGGGGAGCTGTTTTTT
TRBJ1-1,.,TRBV18,.,CASSPGREAFF,TGTGCCAGCTCTCCAGGGCGTGAAGCTTTCTTT
TRBJ2-7,.,TRBV5-1,TRBD1,CASYRGTGSDEQYF,TGCGCCAGCTACCGTGGGACAGGGTCCGACGAGCAGTACTTC
TRBJ1-2,.,TRBV18,.,CASSPDSGSYGYTF,TGTGCCAGCTCACCGGACAGCGGGTCGTACGGCTACACCTTC
TRBJ2-5,.,TRBV6-5,.,CASGSGGQQETQYF,TGTGCCAGCGGATCCGGGGGGCAACAAGAGACCCAGTACTTC
TRBJ2-7,.,TRBV29-1,TRBD2,CSVVRMGSGASSYEQYF,TGCAGCGTGGTCCGGATGGGCAGCGGGGCTTCCTCCTACGAGCAGTACTTC
TRBJ2-4,.,TRBV14,.,CASSSNKNIQYF,TGTGCCAGCAGCTCCAACAAAAACATTCAGTACTTC
TRBJ2-2,once,TRBV7-2,TRBD1,CASSHRTGLNTGELFF,TGTGCCAGCAGCCACCGGACAGGGCTTAACACCGGGGAGCTGTTTTTT
TRBJ2-7,.,TRBV12-3/TRBV12-4,.,CASSSWGEQYF,TGTGCCAGCAGCTCCTGGGGTGAGCAGTACTTC
TRBJ1-3,.,TRBV5-1,.,CASSLASGAGNTIYF,TGCGCCAGCAGCTTGGCGTCAGGGGCGGGAAACACCATATATTTT
TRBJ1-1,.,TRBV20-1,.,CSASDRIRTEAFF,TGCAGTGCTAGTGACAGGATCAGGACTGAAGCTTTCTTT
TRBJ2-7,.,TRBV2,.,CASRDITGSVMDEQYF,TGTGCCAGCAGGGATATCACAGGGTCCGTAATGGACGAGCAGTACTTC
TRBJ1-6,.,TRBV19,.,CASNGEKADNSPLHF,TGTGCCAGTAATGGGGAAAAGGCCGACAATTCACCCCTCCACTTT
TRBJ2-5,.,TRBV10-2,TRBD2,CASSEFGGREQETQYF,TGCGCCAGCAGTGAGTTCGGCGGGAGGGAACAAGAGACCCAGTACTTC
TRBJ2-1,once,TRBV27,.,CASSLSRMYNEQFF,TGTGCCAGCAGTTTATCCAGAATGTACAATGAGCAGTTCTTC
TRBJ2-1,.,TRBV24-1,TRBD2,CATTYSSGRNNEQFF,TGTGCCACCACCTATTCTAGCGGGAGGAACAATGAGCAGTTCTTC
TRBJ2-7,.,TRBV10-1,.,CASSPGTPSYEQYF,TGCGCCAGCAGTCCCGGGACGCCTTCCTACGAGCAGTACTTC
TRBJ2-1,.,TRBV7-3,.,CASSPRGAGAYSYNEQFF,TGTGCCAGCAGCCCGAGGGGGGCGGGGGCCTACTCCTACAATGAGCAGTTCTTC
TRBJ1-1,once,TRBV5-1,.,CASSLVGGGEAEAFF,TGCGCCAGCAGCTTGGTGGGAGGGGGAGAGGCTGAAGCTTTCTTT
TRBJ2-1,few,TRBV6-5,.,CASSPSSSYNEQFF,TGTGCCAGCAGCCCGTCGAGCTCCTACAATGAGCAGTTCTTC
TRBJ2-1,few,TRBV19,.,CASSVGMNSYNEQFF,TGTGCCAGTAGTGTAGGTATGAACTCCTACAATGAGCAGTTCTTC
TRBJ2-2,.,TRBV2,.,CASRRPGLNTGELFF,TGTGCCAGCAGGAGACCGGGACTCAACACCGGGGAGCTGTTTTTT
TRBJ2-7,.,TRBV21-1,.,CASSRPGTGSPYEQYF,TGTGCCAGCAGCCGCCCCGGGACAGGGTCGCCCTACGAGCAGTACTTC
TRBJ2-7,.,TRBV5-4,.,CASSFFGLRTEGEYF,TGTGCCAGCAGCTTCTTCGGGTTGAGAACCGAGGGGGAGTACTTC